The source of this TCR beta chain is a study of STAT3 mutations in large granular lymphocyte leukemia. The method was immunoSEQ multiplex PCR; TCRdb's version includes in-frame clones alone and lacks a portion of them. This sample yields more than 10,000 clones, of which roughly 80% are seen a single time; about 51% belongs to the top ten. As to this clone: The antigen is not known.

Germline V CDR1 and CDR2: LGHNA, YNFKEQ. V was clipped by 1 base and J by 2 bases; unmatched bases: 3. The CDR3 totals 15 residues. Study results and limitations: At least one immunodominant TCR beta clonotype appeared in every T-cell large granular lymphocyte leukemia patient.

This sequence joins TRBV4-2 and TRBJ2-7; TRBD2 agrees at 9 bases. The sequenced sample was peripheral blood mononuclear cells. The TCR sequence derives from a man aged 55 to 69 with T-cell large granular lymphocyte leukemia. Some clones in this sample may be carry-over from other donors' samples. CDR3: CASSQGTSATYEQYF. The DNA for the CDR3 is TGTGCCAGCAGCCAAGGGACTAGCGCTACCTACGAGCAGTACTTC.